This record covers a single T cell receptor beta chain. What it recognizes is unknown. This sample was taken from a study of shared clonotypes between healthy human individuals. Study details: Three plates were used per donor for CD4 naive, three for CD4 memory, two for CD8 naive and one for CD8 memory. Broader study findings: Non-shared clonotypes had lower generation probabilities than clonotypes shared by all four sorted-subset donors. Despite large depth, rarefaction showed incomplete sorted-subset sequencing.

Each subset's genomic DNA was shared equally among a number of immunoSEQ plates. Libraries were prepared by immunoSEQ multiplex PCR; TCRdb keeps only in-frame clonotypes and omits some of them. The table shows millions of clones, with about 92% occurring only once. Germline CDR1 SGHAT, CDR2 FQNNGV. Trimming stripped 4 bases from V and 4 bases from J, with 10 bases between. The CDR3 totals 13 residues. Naive CD8 cells comprised CD45RO-negative, CCR7-positively selected cells, excluding terminally differentiated effector memory CD45RA+ cells. The receptor comes from a man between 18 and 29 years old in good health. Some clones in this sample may be carry-over from other donors' samples. The chain is built from TRBV11-2 and TRBJ2-5; D unresolved. Sequencing used naive CD8+ T cells from PBMCs. For the CDR3, the DNA is TGTGCCAGCAGCTCCGAAGGGCCAGAGACCCAGTACTTC. Translated: CASSSEGPETQYF.